This T cell receptor beta chain was captured by sequencing in a study of CD8+ T cells in alopecia areata listed by TCRdb under 2018. With respect to the entire study: The treated patients took part in an open-label pilot trial in which moderate-to-severe alopecia areata was treated with oral tofacitinib at 5 to 10 mg twice daily. Patients stayed on tofacitinib for 6 to 18 months and then had 6 months of follow-up off drug so that delayed response and recurrence could be assessed. In both human patients and the C3H/HeJ mouse model, the study applied high-throughput TCRbeta sequencing to look at T cell clonal expansion in alopecia areata. In humans, TCRbeta sequencing was performed on scalp tissue and on sorted CD4+ and CD8+ peripheral blood T cells from healthy controls and from patients with patchy or totalis/universalis alopecia areata. Tofacitinib-treated patients had biopsies at baseline and at 4 and 24 weeks of treatment, with a later scalp biopsy in several patients. Scalp clonality was compared among normal scalp (n=4), patchy alopecia areata scalp (n=8), and alopecia totalis/universalis scalp (n=8). The RNA source kit depended on sample type: the PAXgene miRNA kit for fixed scalp, the miRNeasy kit for PBMCs, and the RNeasy kit for mouse skin. TCRbeta CDR3 regions were amplified by immunoSEQ multiplex PCR using 35 Vbeta forward and 13 Jbeta reverse primers.

Findings and caveats that apply to the study as a whole: Lesional scalp, especially in alopecia totalis/universalis, showed higher clonality and more expanded CD8+ clones than normal scalp, suggesting antigenic drive. Unlike mouse skin, which is dominated by gammadelta T cells, normal human skin has resident alphabeta T cells that are also sequenced, and this complicates analysis of the scalp TCR repertoire. Shared TCR sequences between patients were less evident than in mice, which may be partly attributable to HLA diversity in the patient population.

The method behind the library was the immunoSEQ multiplex PCR assay. To provide template for TCR sequencing, every sample had RNA extracted and reverse transcribed into cDNA. SuperScript III was used to make first-strand cDNA, primed with a 2:1 mix of oligo-dT and random hexamers. A synthetic immune receptor repertoire was used to assess amplification bias, and residual bias was removed computationally. In the original analysis: Raw reads were preprocessed to remove errors, and CDR3 was defined by IMGT conventions from the conserved cysteine to phenylalanine. Clonality was computed as 1 minus the Shannon entropy, with the entropy normalized by log2 of the number of productive unique TCRs. Whether scalp clones were CD4 or CD8 was inferred by matching scalp TCRbeta sequences against CD4 and CD8 repertoires sorted from blood. In TCRdb, the immuneACCESS table is reduced to in-frame sequences with V and J assigned. These tables do not hold every clone; where another copy was compared, an unresolved V gene accounts for under half, and the others remain unexplained. V and J calls and clone size are as listed in that table; D and trimming were resolved from the DNA. Within this sample are 140,000 to 150,000 clones, with 51% of them counted one time only. Roughly 0.92% of the sample is in the top ten clones.

Interpreted using the paper, the time point label stands for: baseline before oral tofacitinib. Peripheral blood and lesional scalp punch biopsies were obtained from patients with alopecia areata. PBMCs were separated by density centrifugation and stained for CD3, CD4 and CD8, after which CD4+ and CD8+ T cells were sorted on a FACSAria. V was cut back by 1 base and J by 8 bases, leaving a gap of 10 bases between them. In the germline V gene, CDR1 corresponds to MGHRA and CDR2 to YSYEKL. The CDR3 contains 13 residues, cysteine and phenylalanine counted. The retained sequence is limited to the CDR3, 39 bases, with the frame set at the first base. Only a few counts were recorded for this clone. Its antigen is still unknown. The record has no base qualities; no much larger clone is one base away.

The sequenced sample was CD4+ T cells sorted from blood, obtained at week 0. The V gene is TRBV4-1 and the J gene is TRBJ2-3, with TRBD2 as a weak D call on 5 bases. The receptor's source is a human donor with alopecia areata. The DNA sequence is given as TGCGCCAGCAGCCAAGCCGCGCGGGCTACGCAGTATTTT. Translated, this gives CASSQAARATQYF.